Sequencing of this T cell receptor beta chain was carried out in a study of shared clonotypes between healthy human individuals. Looking at the study overall: CD8 memory received one plate per donor, CD8 naive two, CD4 memory three and CD4 naive three.

Findings and caveats of the study: Unshared clonotypes carried lower generation probabilities than those common to all four donors.

Recent vaccinations or acute infections were absent in the healthy HIV-negative adult donors. Only in-frame clones appear in the TCRdb table, and some are missing; sequencing was by immunoSEQ multiplex PCR. The repertoire has hundreds of thousands of clones, around 67% of them found once; the top ten carry under 13%. This clone has only a few counts. As yet, its antigen is unknown. CDR3 size: 15 residues. CDR1 and CDR2 (germline): SGDLS, YYNGEE. The germline V and J ends were trimmed by 2 bases and 4 bases, with 12 bases remaining between them. The receptor was isolated from a man between 25 and 39 years old in good health. The source material was memory CD4+ T cells sorted from blood. Subset in this sample: CD45RA-negative fraction. The rearrangement joins TRBV9 to TRBJ2-2, with unresolved D. The CDR3 DNA follows: TGTGCCAGCAGCGTGGCAGGAGTTGGCACCGGGGAGCTGTTTTTT. Amino acid sequence: CASSVAGVGTGELFF. Variable domain in full (rest from reference TRBV9 and TRBJ2-2): DSGVTQTPKHLITATGQRVTLRCSPRSGDLSVYWYQQSLDQGLQFLIQYYNGEERAKGNILERFSAQQFPDLHSELNLSSLELGDSALYFCASSVAGVGTGELFFGEGSRLTVL.